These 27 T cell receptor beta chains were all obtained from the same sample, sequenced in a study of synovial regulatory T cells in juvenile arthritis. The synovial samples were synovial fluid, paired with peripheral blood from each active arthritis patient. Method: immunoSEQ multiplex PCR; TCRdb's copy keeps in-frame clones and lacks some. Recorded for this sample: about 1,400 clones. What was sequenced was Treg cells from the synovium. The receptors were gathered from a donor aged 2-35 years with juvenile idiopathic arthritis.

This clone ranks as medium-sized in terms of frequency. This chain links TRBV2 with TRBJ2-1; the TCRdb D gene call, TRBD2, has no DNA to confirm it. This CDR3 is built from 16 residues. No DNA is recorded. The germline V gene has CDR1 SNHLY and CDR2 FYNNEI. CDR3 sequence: CASWRGLAGTYNEQFF.

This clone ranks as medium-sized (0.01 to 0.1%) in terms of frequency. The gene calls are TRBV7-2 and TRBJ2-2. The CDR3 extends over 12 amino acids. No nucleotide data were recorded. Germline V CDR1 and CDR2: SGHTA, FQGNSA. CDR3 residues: CASSPTLGELFF.

This CDR3 reads CAISGQGRAGELFF. The rearrangement joins TRBV10-3 to TRBJ2-2; the D call of TRBD1 rests on TCRdb alone, since no DNA is present to check it. The germline gives CDR1 ENHRY, CDR2 SYGVKD. The CDR3 spans 14 residues. Nucleotide data are not available.

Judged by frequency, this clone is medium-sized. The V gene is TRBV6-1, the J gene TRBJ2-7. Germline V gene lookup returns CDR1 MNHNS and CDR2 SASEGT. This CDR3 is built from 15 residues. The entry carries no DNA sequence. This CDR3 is CASRPEGWGSYEQYF.

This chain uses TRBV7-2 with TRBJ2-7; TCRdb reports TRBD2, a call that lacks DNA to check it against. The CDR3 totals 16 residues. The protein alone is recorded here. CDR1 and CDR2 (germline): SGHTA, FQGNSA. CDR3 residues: CASSLQERVLGREQYF.

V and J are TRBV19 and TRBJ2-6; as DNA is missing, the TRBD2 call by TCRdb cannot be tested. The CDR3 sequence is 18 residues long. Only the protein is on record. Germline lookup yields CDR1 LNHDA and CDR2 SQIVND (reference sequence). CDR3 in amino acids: CASSAGGTGSSGANVLTF.

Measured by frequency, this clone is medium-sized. The chain's CDR3 is CASSQIGQGGLAGRNYYEQYF. The chain is built from TRBV4-1 and TRBJ2-7; checking the TCRdb D call of TRBD2 is not possible without DNA. Germline loops: CDR1 MGHRA, CDR2 YSYEKL. CDR3 length: 21 amino acids. No nucleotide data were recorded.

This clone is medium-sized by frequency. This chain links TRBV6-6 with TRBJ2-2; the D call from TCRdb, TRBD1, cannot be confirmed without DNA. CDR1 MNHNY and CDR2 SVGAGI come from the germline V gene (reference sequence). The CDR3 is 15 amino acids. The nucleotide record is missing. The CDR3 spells CASRPGHSRTGELFF.

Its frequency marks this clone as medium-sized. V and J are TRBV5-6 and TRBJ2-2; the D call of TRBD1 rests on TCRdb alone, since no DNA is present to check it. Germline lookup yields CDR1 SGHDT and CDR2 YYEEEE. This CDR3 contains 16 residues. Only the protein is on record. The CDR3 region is CASSLGTGRGTGELFF.

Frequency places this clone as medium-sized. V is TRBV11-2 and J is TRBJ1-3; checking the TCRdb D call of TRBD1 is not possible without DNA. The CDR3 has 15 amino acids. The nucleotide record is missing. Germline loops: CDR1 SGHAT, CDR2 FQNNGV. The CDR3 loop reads CASSLSTGGGNTIYF.

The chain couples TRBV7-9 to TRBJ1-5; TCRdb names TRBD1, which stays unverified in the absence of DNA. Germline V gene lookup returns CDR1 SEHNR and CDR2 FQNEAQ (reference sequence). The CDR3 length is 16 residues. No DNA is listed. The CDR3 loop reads CASSLRETGPNQPQHF.

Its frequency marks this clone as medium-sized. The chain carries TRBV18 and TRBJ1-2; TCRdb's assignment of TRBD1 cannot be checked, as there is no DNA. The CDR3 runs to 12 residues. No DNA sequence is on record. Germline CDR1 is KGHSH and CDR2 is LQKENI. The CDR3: CASSPAVYGYTF.

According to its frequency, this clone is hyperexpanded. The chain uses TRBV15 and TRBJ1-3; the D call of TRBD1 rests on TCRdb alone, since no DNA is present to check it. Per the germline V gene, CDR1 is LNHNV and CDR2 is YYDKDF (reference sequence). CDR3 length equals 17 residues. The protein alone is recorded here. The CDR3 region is CATSRVQTGRTGNTIYF.

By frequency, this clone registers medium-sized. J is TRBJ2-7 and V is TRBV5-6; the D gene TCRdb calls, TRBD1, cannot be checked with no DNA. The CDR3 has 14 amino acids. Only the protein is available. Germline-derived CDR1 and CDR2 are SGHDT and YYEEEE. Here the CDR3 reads CASSLTGIAYEQYF.

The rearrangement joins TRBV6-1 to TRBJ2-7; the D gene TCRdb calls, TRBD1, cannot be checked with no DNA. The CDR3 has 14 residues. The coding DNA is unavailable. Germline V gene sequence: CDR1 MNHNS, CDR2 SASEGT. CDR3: CASLRDRGTYEQYF.

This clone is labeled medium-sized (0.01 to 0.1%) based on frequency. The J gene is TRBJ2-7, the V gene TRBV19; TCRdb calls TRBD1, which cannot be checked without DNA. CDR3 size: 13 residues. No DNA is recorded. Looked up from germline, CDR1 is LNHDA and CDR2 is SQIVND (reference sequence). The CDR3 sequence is CASSKGVDHEQYF. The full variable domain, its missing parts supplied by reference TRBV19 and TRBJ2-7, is DGGITQSPKYLFRKEGQNVTLSCEQNLNHDAMYWYRQDPGQGLRLIYYSQIVNDFQKGDIAEGYSVSREKKESFPLTVTSAQKNPTAFYLCASSKGVDHEQYFGPGTRLTVT.

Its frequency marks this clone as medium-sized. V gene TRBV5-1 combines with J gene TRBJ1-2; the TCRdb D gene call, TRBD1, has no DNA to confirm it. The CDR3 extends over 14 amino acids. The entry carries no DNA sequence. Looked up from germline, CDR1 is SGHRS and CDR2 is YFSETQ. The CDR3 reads CASSLYRGGYGYTF.

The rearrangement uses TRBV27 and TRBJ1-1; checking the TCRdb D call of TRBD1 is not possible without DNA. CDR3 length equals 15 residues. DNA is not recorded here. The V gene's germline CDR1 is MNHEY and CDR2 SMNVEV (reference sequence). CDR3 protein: CASSLMGQGLTEAFF.

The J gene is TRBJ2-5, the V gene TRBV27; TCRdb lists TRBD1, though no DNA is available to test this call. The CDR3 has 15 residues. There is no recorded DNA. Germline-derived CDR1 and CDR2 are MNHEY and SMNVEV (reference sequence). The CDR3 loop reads CASSLLGQPQETQYF.

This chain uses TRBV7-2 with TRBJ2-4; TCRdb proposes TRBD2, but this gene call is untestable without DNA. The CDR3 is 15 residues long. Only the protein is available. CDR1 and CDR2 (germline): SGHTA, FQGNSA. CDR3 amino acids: CASRGGEGAKNIQYF.

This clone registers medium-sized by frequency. This chain's CDR3 is CASSLFSMEGYNSPLHF. The chain uses TRBV13 and TRBJ1-6. This CDR3 contains 17 residues. DNA is not on record. Germline values: CDR1 PRHDT, CDR2 FYEKMQ (reference sequence). Drawing the rest from reference TRBV13 and TRBJ1-6, the complete variable domain is AAGVIQSPRHLIKEKRETATLKCYPIPRHDTVYWYQQGPGQDPQFLISFYEKMQSDKGSIPDRFSAQQFSDYHSELNMSSLELGDSALYFCASSLFSMEGYNSPLHFGNGTRLTVT.

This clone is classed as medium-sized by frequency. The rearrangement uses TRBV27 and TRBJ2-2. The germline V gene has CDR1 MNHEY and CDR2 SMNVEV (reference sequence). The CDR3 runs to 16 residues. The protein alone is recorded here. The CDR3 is CASSLLGVVRTGELFF.

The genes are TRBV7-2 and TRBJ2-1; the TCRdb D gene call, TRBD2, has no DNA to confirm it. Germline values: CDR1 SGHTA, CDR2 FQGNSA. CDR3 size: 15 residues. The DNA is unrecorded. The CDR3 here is CASSLRGSSYNEQFF.

CDR3 residues: CASSIGLAGTQETQYF. The rearrangement joins TRBV19 to TRBJ2-5; TCRdb outputs TRBD2, but without DNA this stays unchecked. Germline CDR1 LNHDA, CDR2 SQIVND (reference sequence). The CDR3 is 16 amino acids. No DNA appears here. Using reference TRBV19 and TRBJ2-5 for the parts outside the CDR3, the full variable domain is DGGITQSPKYLFRKEGQNVTLSCEQNLNHDAMYWYRQDPGQGLRLIYYSQIVNDFQKGDIAEGYSVSREKKESFPLTVTSAQKNPTAFYLCASSIGLAGTQETQYFGPGTRLLVL.

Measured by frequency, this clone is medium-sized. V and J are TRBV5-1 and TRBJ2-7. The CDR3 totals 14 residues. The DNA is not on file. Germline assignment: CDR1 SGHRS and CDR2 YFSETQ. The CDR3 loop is CASSSGTASYEQYF.

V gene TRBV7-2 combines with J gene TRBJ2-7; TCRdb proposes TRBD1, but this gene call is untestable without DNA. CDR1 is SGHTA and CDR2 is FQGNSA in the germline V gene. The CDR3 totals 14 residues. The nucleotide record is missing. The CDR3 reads CASTHSRTSYEQYF.

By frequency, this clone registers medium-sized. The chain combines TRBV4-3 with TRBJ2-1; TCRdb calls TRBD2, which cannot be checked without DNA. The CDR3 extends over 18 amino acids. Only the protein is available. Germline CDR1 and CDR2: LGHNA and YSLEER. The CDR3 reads CASSQDTPGGLGANEQFF.